Listed here is a single T cell receptor beta chain. Authors' analysis steps: Amplification from reference gene primers served as the basis for estimated nucleated cell counts. Profiling relied on immunoSEQ multiplex PCR, and the TCRdb table lists in-frame clones only, not all of them. V, J and clone size derive from that table, while D and trimming were established from the DNA sequence. The sample lists tens of thousands of clones, 84% occurring once. The data were taken from a study of blood T cell repertoires in COVID-19. Across the study: Samples representing acute and convalescent COVID-19 were sourced from the United States, Italy and Spain. T cells, B-cell-depleted T cells, or PBMCs supplied cDNA or gDNA.

Enrollment of patients from Seattle took place during active infection, with longitudinal follow-up. The CDR3 sequence is 14 residues long. The sequence was collected from a man aged 55 to 70 with COVID-19, enrolled during active disease. V usage is TRBV12-1 and J usage is TRBJ2-7; the D call of TRBD2 is as the table states it, not checked on the DNA. TRBV12-1 counts as a pseudogene. The material sequenced was peripheral blood. CDR3 coding DNA: TGTGCCAGCACCAGCGGGGGGCGCTCCTACGAGCAGTACTTC. Translation: CASTSGGRSYEQYF.